Reported below is one T cell receptor beta chain. Its target is not known. This entry comes from a study of cytomegalovirus exposure and HLA in healthy donors. Nominal health characterized the donors when sampled, though unrecorded immune exposures were likely. The primer mix had 60 Vbeta and 13 Jbeta primers. Here immunoSEQ multiplex PCR was the method, and the copy in TCRdb shows in-frame clones only, minus some. The repertoire includes some 77,000 clones, 79% of them detected once, and under 25% sits in the top ten. Regarding the study as a whole: With high specificity and sensitivity, the classifier reportedly diagnosed cytomegalovirus status. In a later analysis, at a false discovery rate of 0.05, 16,951 TCR beta sequences were associated with HLA alleles.

The receptor comes from a woman aged 40-49 years in good health and CMV-seropositive. The sample taken for sequencing was PBMCs.

The CDR3 spells CAWRELDTQYF. CDR3 bases: TGTGCCTGGAGAGAGTTAGATACGCAGTATTTT. The gene calls are TRBV30 and TRBJ2-3; no definite D call. Trimming took 3 bases from V and 5 from J, leaving 6 bases between them. The CDR3 has 11 residues. CDR1 is GTSNPN and CDR2 is SVGIG in the germline V gene (reference sequence).